This TCR beta chain was recovered during a study of early T cells in non-severe SARS-CoV-2 infection. Individual cDNA molecules received unique molecular identifiers. TCRdb recomputed calls from the 5' RACE reads with MiXCR, one row per CDR3 protein. Of about 49,000 distinct CDR3 sequences in the sample, under 7% were seen once. There are many counts of this clonotype. Between the trimmed V and J ends, which lost 1 base and 3 bases, there was a span of 10 bases. This CDR3 is built from 15 residues. The chain carries TRBV12-3 or TRBV12-4 and TRBJ2-1; tentatively, D is TRBD2 (6 bases). This material consisted of whole blood, taken at baseline. This clonotype originated in an adult who was a healthcare worker with PCR-confirmed SARS-CoV-2 infection or an uninfected control (not recorded which). The chain's CDR3 is CASSLDGGGYNEQFF. The CDR3 DNA follows: TGTGCCAGCAGTTTAGACGGGGGAGGCTACAATGAGCAGTTCTTC.